Below are 30 T cell receptor beta chains sequenced from a single sample in a study of PD-1 blockade in classical Hodgkin lymphoma. The repertoire was sequenced with immunoSEQ multiplex PCR; TCRdb's copy has only in-frame clones and lacks some. The sample holds tens of thousands of clones, around nine tenths seen once. Every patient experienced relapse after autologous stem cell transplantation, and brentuximab vedotin exposure varied. The specimen was peripheral blood mononuclear cells (PBMCs), collected at baseline. Every receptor here comes from a human donor with classical Hodgkin lymphoma.

This rearrangement joins TRBV27 to TRBJ1-5; D unresolved. The V gene's germline CDR1 is MNHEY and CDR2 SMNVEV (reference sequence). Trimming removed 1 base from V and 1 base from J, with 8 bases in between. This CDR3 has 15 residues. The CDR3 nucleotides are TGTGCCAGCAGTTTATATCCAATAAGCAATCAGCCCCAGCATTTT. As protein: CASSLYPISNQPQHF.

This clone has just one count. The chain uses TRBV7-3 and TRBJ2-2, with unresolved D. V was cut by 4 bases and J by 7 bases, with 13 bases left in between. Germline assignment: CDR1 SGHTA and CDR2 FQGTGA. This CDR3 comprises 14 residues. This CDR3 reads CASSSAGFGGELFF. The CDR3 DNA reads as TGTGCCAGCAGCTCCGCCGGATTTGGCGGGGAGCTGTTTTTT.

V gene TRBV11-2 combines with J gene TRBJ1-2; perhaps TRBD1 as D (6 bases). V was clipped by 5 bases and J by 8 bases, with 6 bases between them. The CDR3 length is 10 residues. Per the germline V gene, CDR1 is SGHAT and CDR2 is FQNNGV. The CDR3 DNA sequence: TGTGCCAGCAGCGACAGGGGCTACACCTTC. Residues: CASSDRGYTF.

The rearrangement joins TRBV5-1 to TRBJ2-3; D might be TRBD2 (6 bases). The CDR3 runs 15 residues. Germline V lookup: CDR1 SGHRS, CDR2 YFSETQ. Trimming removed 1 base at V and 0 bases at J, with 9 bases between. CDR3 nucleotides: TGCGCCAGCAGCTTGCCGACTAGAAGCACAGATACGCAGTATTTT. Translation gives CASSLPTRSTDTQYF.

The V gene is TRBV27, the J gene TRBJ2-1; 10 positions match TRBD2. Germline-derived CDR1 and CDR2 are MNHEY and SMNVEV (reference sequence). The CDR3 spans 15 residues. After removal of 4 bases from V and 7 bases from J, the junction contained 7 bases not matched to a gene. The CDR3 DNA sequence: TGTGCCAGCAGTTGGCTAGCGGGGGCACCTAATGAGCAGTTCTTC. It is translated as CASSWLAGAPNEQFF.

The chain has TRBV19 and TRBJ2-3; D is perhaps TRBD1 or TRBD2 (7 bases each). CDR3 size: 13 residues. V lost 6 bases and J 4 bases, leaving 11 bases between the germline ends. Germline V gene lookup returns CDR1 LNHDA and CDR2 SQIVND (reference sequence). The CDR3 nucleotides are TGTGCCAGTAGCCCAGGGGGGGCAGATACGCAGTATTTT. This encodes CASSPGGADTQYF.

On this clone itself: In the same sample, other DNA sequences code for this CDR3. The CDR3: CATSRDRYEQYF. Written as DNA, the CDR3 is TGTGCCACCAGCAGAGATAGATACGAGCAGTACTTC. The gene calls are TRBV15 and TRBJ2-7; D gene uncertain. This CDR3 region has 12 residues. The V gene's germline CDR1 is LNHNV and CDR2 YYDKDF (reference sequence). V lost 0 bases, J lost 4 bases, and 4 bases lay in between.

The genes are TRBV7-3 and TRBJ2-1, with TRBD1 matching over 8 bases. Germline V gene data show CDR1 as SGHTA and CDR2 as FQGTGA. With V trimmed by 5 bases and J by 6 bases, 9 bases remained unmatched. The CDR3 is 15 amino acids. The CDR3 is CASSPGQGATNEQFF. DNA of the CDR3: TGTGCCAGCAGCCCTGGGCAGGGGGCCACCAATGAGCAGTTCTTC.

This chain connects TRBV27 to TRBJ1-5; perhaps TRBD1 as D (5 bases). V was cut by 8 bases and J by 6 bases, with 20 bases left in between. This CDR3 has 15 residues. Germline V gene lookup returns CDR1 MNHEY and CDR2 SMNVEV (reference sequence). The CDR3 loop reads CASARDSGFIQPQHF. CDR3 in DNA: TGTGCCAGCGCCCGAGACAGTGGGTTTATTCAGCCCCAGCATTTT.

V and J are TRBV2 and TRBJ2-7, with D tentatively TRBD2 (5 bases). Germline V CDR1 and CDR2: SNHLY, FYNNEI. Trimming stripped 3 bases from V and 4 bases from J, with 10 bases between. This CDR3 is built from 13 residues. The CDR3 loop reads CASSDLRGYEQYF. The DNA for the CDR3 is TGTGCCAGCAGTGATTTACGGGGTTACGAGCAGTACTTC.

The CDR3 loop is CASSEASGTDYEQYF. CDR3 sequence (DNA): TGTGCCAGCAGTGAAGCGAGCGGGACCGACTACGAGCAGTACTTC. The J gene is TRBJ2-7, the V gene TRBV6-1; 7 bases agree with TRBD2. Germline lookup yields CDR1 MNHNS and CDR2 SASEGT. CDR3 length: 15 residues. Losses at the gene ends were 0 bases for V and 3 bases for J; bases not matched to a gene: 5.

This clone has more than one count but fewer than ten. The gene calls are TRBV27 and TRBJ2-7; 8 bases map to TRBD2. CDR1 is MNHEY, CDR2 SMNVEV, per germline (reference sequence). The CDR3 sequence is 14 residues long. V was clipped by 4 bases and J by 4 bases; unmatched bases: 6. Written as DNA, the CDR3 is TGTGCCAGCAGTTCTCTACTAGCGGTTTACGAGCAGTACTTC. Translation gives CASSSLLAVYEQYF.

The V call is TRBV9, the J call TRBJ2-2; the D call may be TRBD1 or TRBD2 (5 bases each). The CDR3 covers 15 residues. Deletions cut 4 bases from V and 3 bases from J, with 13 bases between. CDR1 and CDR2 from the germline V gene are SGDLS and YYNGEE. CDR3 in amino acids: CASSSFGADTGELFF. The CDR3 nucleotides are TGTGCCAGCAGCTCTTTCGGGGCTGACACCGGGGAGCTGTTTTTT.

J is TRBJ1-2 and V is TRBV6-6; D gene ambiguous. The CDR3 is 14 amino acids. V lost 5 bases and J lost 4, with 14 bases in between. Germline V gene sequence: CDR1 MNHNY, CDR2 SVGAGI (reference sequence). The CDR3 here is CASSDEYQSYGYTF. For the CDR3, the DNA is TGTGCCAGCAGTGACGAATACCAGAGCTATGGCTACACCTTC.

V usage is TRBV6-5 and J usage is TRBJ2-5; TRBD2 aligns across 7 bases. V was pared by 5 bases and J by 5 bases, with 8 bases of the junction left unmatched. Germline V gene sequence: CDR1 MNHEY, CDR2 SVGAGI. The CDR3 runs 14 residues. CDR3 DNA sequence: TGTGCCAGCAGTCACCTCGGGGAGGGGGAGACCCAGTACTTC. Amino acids: CASSHLGEGETQYF.

This chain links TRBV6-6 with TRBJ2-7; TRBD1 agrees at 9 bases. The CDR3 runs 15 residues. J was trimmed by 3 bases and V by 0 bases; bases with no gene match: 3. Germline CDR1 MNHNY, CDR2 SVGAGI (reference sequence). CDR3 sequence reads: CASSYSTGGYYEQYF. DNA for the CDR3: TGTGCCAGCAGTTACTCGACAGGGGGATACTACGAGCAGTACTTC.

J is TRBJ2-5 and V is TRBV5-8; D is possibly TRBD1 or TRBD2 (7 bases each). There are 15 residues in the CDR3. Germline assignment: CDR1 SGHTS and CDR2 YDEGEE. V lost 2 bases to trimming and J lost 4 bases, with 15 bases between them. The CDR3 nucleotides read TGTGCCAGCAGCTTCAGGGGGGGTTTGGTAGAGACCCAGTACTTC. Translated, it gives CASSFRGGLVETQYF.

V gene TRBV7-8 combines with J gene TRBJ2-3, with D tentatively TRBD1 or TRBD2 (5 bases each). This CDR3 comprises 17 residues. V was clipped by 1 base and J by 4 bases, with 18 bases between them. Germline-derived CDR1 and CDR2 are SGHVS and FQNEAQ. CDR3 nucleotides: TGTGCCAGCAGCTTAGGCAGACCCTCGAGGGACCCAGATACGCAGTATTTT. Its protein product is CASSLGRPSRDPDTQYF.

This sequence joins TRBV5-5 and TRBJ2-5; no firm D call. The length of the CDR3 is 15 residues. Germline V CDR1 and CDR2: SGHKS, YYEKEE (reference sequence). Trimming pared 5 bases from V and 5 bases from J, leaving 19 bases between. The CDR3 nucleotides are TGTGCCAGCAGTACGGACGGAGCCCCCCCCGAGACCCAGTACTTC. Its translation is CASSTDGAPPETQYF. Complete variable domain (other parts from reference TRBV5-5 and TRBJ2-5): DAGVTQSPTHLIKTRGQQVTLRCSPISGHKSVSWYQQVLGQGPQFIFQYYEKEERGRGNFPDRFSARQFPNYSSELNVNALLLGDSALYLCASSTDGAPPETQYFGPGTRLLVL.

The chain uses TRBV27 and TRBJ2-5, with D uncertain. Germline V gives CDR1 MNHEY, CDR2 SMNVEV (reference sequence). The CDR3 length is 13 residues. Trimming took off 5 bases at V and 5 bases at J, with 12 bases between the two ends. CDR3 bases: TGTGCCAGCAGTCGAACAATTGGGGAGACCCAGTACTTC. This gives the protein CASSRTIGETQYF.

V and J are TRBV5-1 and TRBJ2-3; 16 bases are a match to TRBD2. J lost 5 bases, V lost 3 bases, and 9 bases had no gene match. The germline V gene has CDR1 SGHRS and CDR2 YFSETQ. The CDR3 has 18 residues. For the CDR3, the DNA is TGCGCCAGCAGCTGGCTGGGACTAGCGGGGGGGCGAGTAGATACGCAGTATTTT. Residues: CASSWLGLAGGRVDTQYF.

The CDR3 is CSAHRETQYF. DNA of the CDR3: TGCAGTGCTCACAGGGAGACCCAGTACTTC. This chain links TRBV20-1 with TRBJ2-5, with D perhaps matching TRBD1 (5 bases). Germline V gives CDR1 DFQATT, CDR2 SNEGSKA (reference sequence). The CDR3 runs to 10 residues. Trimming cost V 5 bases and J 5 bases, with 6 bases left between them.

This clone was observed once. This chain connects TRBV5-1 to TRBJ2-7; D possibly matches TRBD1 or TRBD2 (5 bases each). V was pared by 4 bases and J by 1 base, with 9 bases between. CDR3 length equals 13 residues. Germline assignment: CDR1 SGHRS and CDR2 YFSETQ. The CDR3 is CASSGDGSYEQYF. The CDR3, as DNA: TGCGCCAGCAGCGGGGACGGATCCTACGAGCAGTACTTC.

This clone was counted a few times. This chain uses TRBV19 with TRBJ2-7, with TRBD2 as a possible D gene (5 bases). V was shortened by 1 base and J by 7 bases, with 11 bases between the two germline ends. The CDR3 has 13 residues. Germline values: CDR1 LNHDA, CDR2 SQIVND (reference sequence). CDR3 DNA sequence: TGTGCCAGTAGTATAGGGTACCGCGGGGAGCAGTACTTC. Protein product: CASSIGYRGEQYF. Full variable domain (rest looked up from reference TRBV19 and TRBJ2-7): DGGITQSPKYLFRKEGQNVTLSCEQNLNHDAMYWYRQDPGQGLRLIYYSQIVNDFQKGDIAEGYSVSREKKESFPLTVTSAQKNPTAFYLCASSIGYRGEQYFGPGTRLTVT.

The chain links TRBV19 to TRBJ2-1; the D gene is possibly TRBD1 (6 bases). The CDR3 covers 13 residues. Per germline, CDR1 LNHDA and CDR2 SQIVND (reference sequence). V lost 7 bases to trimming and J lost 6 bases, with 13 bases between them. The CDR3 region is CASNAQGINEQFF. The CDR3 nucleotides read TGTGCCAGTAACGCGCAGGGGATCAATGAGCAGTTCTTC.

The chain joins TRBV15 to TRBJ1-5, with D hard to call. Trimming removed 1 base from V and 6 bases from J, with 10 bases in between. The CDR3 has 14 residues. The germline V gene has CDR1 LNHNV and CDR2 YYDKDF (reference sequence). The CDR3 bases are TGTGCCACCAGCAGAGTTGGAGGAGCTCAGCCCCAGCATTTT. This gives the protein CATSRVGGAQPQHF.

The CDR3 DNA reads as TGTGCCAGCAGCGCCCTCCCTACCACAGGGGCGGCTGGAAACACCATATATTTT. Its protein is CASSALPTTGAAGNTIYF. The chain carries TRBV9 and TRBJ1-3, with 7 nucleotides matching TRBD1. Germline V CDR1 and CDR2: SGDLS, YYNGEE. There are 18 residues in the CDR3. Unmatched junction bases numbered 14, after V lost 3 bases and J lost 2 bases. Supplemented by reference TRBV9 and TRBJ1-3, the full variable domain reads DSGVTQTPKHLITATGQRVTLRCSPRSGDLSVYWYQQSLDQGLQFLIQYYNGEERAKGNILERFSAQQFPDLHSELNLSSLELGDSALYFCASSALPTTGAAGNTIYFGEGSWLTVV.

As to this clone: Other DNA sequences in the sample encode the same CDR3. The chain is built from TRBV29-1 and TRBJ2-1; TRBD2 aligns across 13 bases. Germline V gene data show CDR1 as SQVTM and CDR2 as ANQGSEA. After removal of 3 bases from V and 0 bases from J, the junction contained 5 bases not matched to a gene. The CDR3 runs to 17 residues. CDR3 sequence reads: CSVEGLAGRSSYNEQFF. CDR3 nucleotides: TGCAGCGTTGAGGGACTAGCGGGACGGAGCTCCTACAATGAGCAGTTCTTC.

In its sample, this clone was seen a few times. In nucleotides, the CDR3 is TGTGCCAGCAGCGCGACTAGTAGCGGATACGAGCAGTACTTC. Translated: CASSATSSGYEQYF. The rearrangement links TRBV9 to TRBJ2-7; the D gene is possibly TRBD2 (6 bases). Trimming cost V 3 bases and J 4 bases, with 14 bases left between them. The CDR3 covers 14 residues. Germline V gene data show CDR1 as SGDLS and CDR2 as YYNGEE.

The rearrangement uses TRBV27 and TRBJ2-7, with D possibly being TRBD2 (6 bases). The CDR3 contains 13 residues. V shed 5 bases and J shed 0 bases, with 8 bases lying between them. The V gene's germline CDR1 is MNHEY and CDR2 SMNVEV (reference sequence). This CDR3 is CASSPGSSYEQYF. Written as DNA, the CDR3 is TGTGCCAGCAGTCCCGGGAGCTCCTACGAGCAGTACTTC.